This T cell receptor beta chain was found in a study of PD-1 blockade in classical Hodgkin lymphoma. The study, taken as a whole, reports: In newly diagnosed patients, baseline TCR diversity was reportedly below that of healthy donors. A significant rise in TCR diversity was seen by C4D1 for CD4+ cells but not for CD8+ cells.

As concerns this clone: The antigen remains unidentified.

Regarding time point: cycle 4 day 1 (C4D1), after less than seven weeks of nivolumab. Every patient was affected by relapse after autologous stem cell transplantation, while exposure to brentuximab vedotin was not uniform. It was by magnetic negative selection that CD4+ T cells were purified from thawed PBMCs. TCRdb's copy holds only in-frame clones and misses some; the assay was immunoSEQ multiplex PCR. Found here are 30,000 or so clones, around 87% of them singletons; the top ten hold less than 0.5%. CDR1 is LNHDA and CDR2 is SQIVND in the germline V gene (reference sequence). Trimming cost V 4 bases and J 2 bases; bases outside gene matches: 2. CDR3 size: 14 residues.

Sequencing used CD4+ T cells from blood, obtained before the fourth cycle of nivolumab. V and J are TRBV19 and TRBJ1-5; 7 bases align to TRBD1. The receptor's source is a human donor with classical Hodgkin lymphoma. The CDR3 here is CASSTGGGNQPQHF. The CDR3 bases are TGTGCCAGTAGTACAGGGGGAGGCAATCAGCCCCAGCATTTT.